This is a list of T cell receptor beta chains from one sample in a study of CD8 T cells in Susac syndrome. TCRdb re-derived calls from the immunoSEQ multiplex PCR reads in MiXCR, one entry per CDR3 protein. The table records about 66,000 distinct CDR3 sequences, over 85% of them present only once. Sequencing was carried out using CD8+ T cells from PBMCs. These receptors were collected from a human donor with multiple sclerosis. The CDR3 runs from the conserved cysteine through the conserved F or W.

v_gene: TRBV7-9; j_gene: TRBJ2-7; CDR3aa: CASSSSSGLLDEQYF
v_gene: TRBV7-9; j_gene: TRBJ2-3; CDR3aa: CASSPRYGASTDTQYF
v_gene: TRBV5-4; j_gene: TRBJ2-7; CDR3aa: CASSFGTSGTYEQYF
v_gene: TRBV24-1; j_gene: TRBJ2-1; CDR3aa: CATSDFGTENNEQFF
v_gene: TRBV12-3/TRBV12-4; j_gene: TRBJ1-2; CDR3aa: CASSSYDRESYGYTF
v_gene: TRBV5-6; j_gene: TRBJ2-3; CDR3aa: CASSLAWEFADTQYF
v_gene: TRBV5-4; j_gene: TRBJ1-2; CDR3aa: CASSPGTGGFHGYTF
v_gene: TRBV27; j_gene: TRBJ1-1; CDR3aa: CASSLDPRDTEAFF
v_gene: TRBV27; j_gene: TRBJ2-1; CDR3aa: CASSPGTTRNEQFF
v_gene: TRBV20-1; j_gene: TRBJ2-2; CDR3aa: CSARELAGHGTGELFF
v_gene: TRBV11-2; j_gene: TRBJ1-1; CDR3aa: CASSRGGITEAFF
v_gene: TRBV14; j_gene: TRBJ2-3; CDR3aa: CASSQVVQGGPDTQYF
v_gene: TRBV7-6; j_gene: TRBJ2-7; CDR3aa: CASSLEGRGDYEQYF
v_gene: TRBV7-9; j_gene: TRBJ2-3; CDR3aa: CASSSGQGRSTDTQYF
v_gene: TRBV13; j_gene: TRBJ2-7; CDR3aa: CASASGASYEQYF
v_gene: TRBV9; j_gene: TRBJ2-7; CDR3aa: CASSANDLGGWQYF
v_gene: TRBV28; j_gene: TRBJ2-7; CDR3aa: CASLKDLDSGEQYF
v_gene: TRBV4-1; j_gene: TRBJ2-7; CDR3aa: CASSQGPSGAYEQYF
v_gene: TRBV11-2; j_gene: TRBJ2-7; CDR3aa: CASSLGTQTYEQYF
v_gene: TRBV28; j_gene: TRBJ2-7; CDR3aa: CASSWTAYEQYF
v_gene: TRBV13; j_gene: TRBJ2-2; CDR3aa: CASTAPGTGGTGELFF
v_gene: TRBV12-3/TRBV12-4; j_gene: TRBJ1-5; CDR3aa: CASKTGNARGQPQHF
v_gene: TRBV7-9; j_gene: TRBJ2-7; CDR3aa: CASSPSGRDYEQYF
v_gene: TRBV24-1; j_gene: TRBJ2-5; CDR3aa: CATSEQMYETQYF
v_gene: TRBV27; j_gene: TRBJ2-7; CDR3aa: CASSFTRGYEQYF
v_gene: TRBV6-4; j_gene: TRBJ2-1; CDR3aa: CASTRLAGDYNEQFF